This T cell receptor beta chain was found in a study of response to subunit inactivated influenza vaccine. TCRdb re-called the RT-PCR reads with MiXCR, one entry per CDR3 protein. The sample has around 570,000 distinct CDR3 sequences, around 11% seen once. Germline CDR1 is SGHRS and CDR2 is YFSETQ. The CDR3 sequence is 14 residues long. V trimming: 7 bases; J trimming: 6 bases; junction bases outside the gene matches: 7. In its sample, this clonotype was seen many times. Separately, the same data were catalogued under a study of T cells expressing NK-cell markers. From that report: 5'RACE template switching built TCR beta cDNA with unique molecular identifiers.

This rearrangement joins TRBV5-1 to TRBJ2-1; TRBD2 matches 10 bases. The specimen comprised PBMCs from blood, sampled on the day of vaccination. The sequence was collected from a man aged 50-60 years who received an inactivated influenza vaccine. CDR3 sequence (DNA): TGCGCCAGCGTTATAGCTAGCGGGAGCAATGAGCAGTTCTTC. This codes for CASVIASGSNEQFF.